This TCR beta chain was profiled in a study of control samples from healthy donors and cancer patients (dated by TCRdb to about 2020). Library generation was performed with the immunoSEQ multiplex PCR assay. In TCRdb, the immuneACCESS table is reduced to in-frame sequences with V and J assigned. These tables do not hold every clone; where another copy was compared, an unresolved V gene accounts for under half, and the others remain unexplained. This sample has about 160,000 clones in its table, and about 90% of those were observed once. The top ten hold around 12% of the sample. Measured from the cysteine to the phenylalanine, the CDR3 is 17 residues long. Only the CDR3 portion is preserved as DNA: 51 bases, with reading frame beginning at the first base. Ends trimmed: V by 4 bases, J by 4 bases; bases unmatched to a gene: 9. CDR1 and CDR2, looked up from the germline V gene, are WSHSY and SAAADI.

This clone was counted once. Its antigen remains unidentified. There are no base qualities to consult, and no much larger clone falls within one base. The sequencing input was blood. This TCR derives from a young man in good health. The rearrangement combines TRBV10-2 with TRBJ2-1, with TRBD1 identical over 11 junction bases. The DNA sequence follows: TGCGCCAGCAGTGGGACAGGGGGCCTCGGGTCGTACAATGAGCAGTTCTTC. Its product reads: CASSGTGGLGSYNEQFF.